This T cell receptor beta chain was sequenced in a study of blood T cell repertoires in COVID-19. In the study overall: Spain, Italy and the United States supplied samples that represented acute and convalescent COVID-19. The cDNA or gDNA used as material had been derived from T cells, B-cell-depleted T cells, or PBMCs.

The junction had 12 bases not matched to a gene; V was cut back by 2 bases and J by 7 bases. The CDR3 is 18 residues long. Germline V gene lookup returns CDR1 SGHTA and CDR2 FQGNSA. In the authors' workflow: Estimation of nucleated cell counts relied on the amplification of reference gene primers. Clones were sequenced by immunoSEQ multiplex PCR, and TCRdb holds only the in-frame ones, with some missing. V, J and clone size reflect that table, while D and trimming were determined from the DNA. The sample includes hundreds of thousands of clones, around nine tenths of them seen just once. Sequencing was performed on peripheral blood. The origin of this receptor is a woman aged 18-29 years who had recovered from COVID-19. This rearrangement joins TRBV7-2 to TRBJ2-1, with TRBD2 identical over 12 bases. The CDR3 loop reads CASSLYELALAGGNEQFF. The CDR3 DNA reads as TGTGCCAGCAGCTTATATGAGCTGGCACTAGCGGGAGGAAATGAGCAGTTCTTC. The full variable domain, with the rest looked up from reference TRBV7-2 and TRBJ2-1, is GAGVSQSPSNKVTEKGKDVELRCDPISGHTALYWYRQSLGQGLEFLIYFQGNSAPDKSGLPSDRFSAERTGGSVSTLTIQRTQQEDSAVYLCASSLYELALAGGNEQFFGPGTRLTVL.